This T cell receptor beta chain is from a study of blood T cell repertoires in COVID-19. Across the study: There were acute and convalescent COVID-19 samples, and they came from the United States, Italy and Spain.

Per the authors' pipeline: The authors estimated nucleated cell counts from reference gene primer amplification. The data were produced by immunoSEQ multiplex PCR, yet TCRdb's version contains in-frame clones alone and is incomplete. V and J calls and clone size are given by that table; D and trimming were obtained from the DNA. The sample comprises roughly 220,000 clones, 84% of which are singletons, and approximately 7.3% rests with the top ten. Recovery meant two consecutive negative NP/OP PCR tests, professional clearance, or resolved symptoms. The CDR3 runs to 15 residues. V gave up 0 bases and J gave up 4 bases; unmatched junction bases: 6. CDR1 and CDR2 from the germline V gene are SGHDT and YYEEEE.

The clonotype originates from a woman aged 40 to 49 who had recovered from COVID-19. This sequence joins TRBV5-6 and TRBJ1-2; the match to TRBD1 covers 7 bases. Sample: PBMCs or T cells enriched from blood (not recorded which). This CDR3 reads CASSLGAGGAYGYTF. The CDR3 coding sequence is TGTGCCAGCAGCTTGGGGGCAGGGGGTGCCTATGGCTACACCTTC. The full variable domain, completed using reference TRBV5-6 and TRBJ1-2, is DAGVTQSPTHLIKTRGQQVTLRCSPKSGHDTVSWYQQALGQGPQFIFQYYEEEERQRGNFPDRFSGHQFPNYSSELNVNALLLGDSALYLCASSLGAGGAYGYTFGSGTRLTVV.